This T cell receptor beta chain was sequenced in a study of identical twins. There are 13 residues in the CDR3. V was shortened by 7 bases and J by 4 bases, with 13 bases between the two germline ends. Germline V CDR1 and CDR2: MNHNS, SASEGT. TCRdb ran MiXCR on the 5' RACE reads and lists one entry per CDR3 protein. The data show some 1,700,000 distinct CDR3 sequences, about 31% seen once. This clonotype originated in a newborn girl in good health. The V gene is TRBV6-1, the J gene TRBJ1-2, with D possibly being TRBD1 (6 bases). Source material: cord blood. CDR3 sequence reads: CASITGMSYGYTF. The CDR3 DNA sequence: TGTGCCAGCATAACAGGGATGAGCTATGGCTACACCTTC.